A selection of T cell receptor beta chains follows, all from one sample in a study of T cell responses to AZD1222 COVID-19 vaccine. TCRdb's table, derived via immunoSEQ multiplex PCR, lists solely in-frame clones and lacks some. The table shows some 140,000 clones, with approximately 90% occurring only once. Sequencing used peripheral blood, obtained on day 0 of AZD1222 vaccination. The receptors were gathered from an adult in good health. Each CDR3 is given with its conserved first and last residue. A D gene is named only where the DNA matches it firmly.

TRBV9	TRBJ1-3	-	CASSVRPGTGHSGNTIYF
TRBV18	TRBJ1-1	-	CATRSTMNTEAFF
TRBV4-2	TRBJ1-2	TRBD1	CASSQVDREQYGYTF
TRBV7-2	TRBJ1-5	-	CASSLTGDQPQHF
TRBV5-1	TRBJ2-7	-	CASSLRSGAYEQYF
TRBV19	TRBJ2-7	-	CASSGPSYEQYF
TRBV5-1	TRBJ2-2	-	CASSFLTVNTGELFF
TRBV7-9	TRBJ1-2	-	CASSLGHYYGYTF
TRBV24-1	TRBJ1-1	-	CATVSSTTANTEAFF
TRBV28	TRBJ2-7	TRBD1	CASSLGQGKGEQYF
TRBV24-1	TRBJ1-5	-	CATSDPRGINQPQHF
TRBV3-1/TRBV3-2	TRBJ2-2	-	CASSPHSNTGELFF
TRBV19	TRBJ2-7	TRBD2	CASSFPGLAGGPSYEQYF
TRBV25-1	TRBJ1-5	-	CASSAGEGINQPQHF
TRBV24-1	TRBJ2-5	-	CATSDLGTSSRETQYF
TRBV27	TRBJ2-3	-	CASSLLDRAADTQYF
TRBV10-2	TRBJ2-1	-	CASSQGPIGDEQFF
TRBV3-1/TRBV3-2	TRBJ1-3	-	CASSQVGSRAGNTIYF
TRBV11-2	TRBJ2-7	-	CASTSALSGQNDSYEQYF
TRBV28	TRBJ1-4	TRBD1	CASIKLSPKSRGGQGLKLNEKLFF
TRBV4-1	TRBJ1-1	-	CASSPGRTEAFF
TRBV12-5	TRBJ1-5	-	CASAPAWTDILSNQPQHF
TRBV28	TRBJ1-6	TRBD1	CASSLGQGGSPLHF
TRBV28	TRBJ2-5	TRBD2	CASSAMTSGKETQYF
TRBV29-1	TRBJ1-1	TRBD1	CSVVGGVTEAFF
TRBV6-4	TRBJ1-1	-	CASSDSRDTEAFF
TRBV9	TRBJ2-1	TRBD1	CASTKGTGGPDNEQFF
TRBV5-1	TRBJ1-1	-	CASSLDETAEAFF
TRBV19	TRBJ2-1	-	CASSIEGTGSSYNEQFF
TRBV5-4	TRBJ1-1	TRBD1	CASSKTGGGFGAFF
TRBV24-1	TRBJ2-7	-	CATSEQYLSEQYF
TRBV6-4	TRBJ2-3	-	CASSEGAELTDTQYF
TRBV18	TRBJ2-1	-	CASSTTTTPLNNEQFF
TRBV29-1	TRBJ1-3	-	CSAGSGNTIYF
TRBV7-2	TRBJ1-5	-	CASSFREGGLNQPQHF
TRBV6-5	TRBJ1-1	-	CASSLRGNTEAFF
TRBV5-4	TRBJ1-1	-	CASSDPGGGGVTEAFF
TRBV6-2/TRBV6-3	TRBJ1-1	-	CASSSPRDRRF
TRBV9	TRBJ2-1	-	CASSPPFNRRDEQFF
TRBV12-3/TRBV12-4	TRBJ1-1	-	CASRRGAEAFF
TRBV9	TRBJ1-5	-	CASSVRGNQPQHF
TRBV28	TRBJ1-5	-	CASRVTFVGPQHF
TRBV7-9	TRBJ2-2	-	CASSLALGELFF
TRBV4-3	TRBJ1-4	-	CASSQSTGTNEKLFF
TRBV6-2/TRBV6-3	TRBJ1-2	-	CASSQGVRGPNYGYTF
TRBV5-1	TRBJ2-1	TRBD1	CASSLLQGAYNEQFF